This TCR beta chain emerged from a study of cytomegalovirus exposure and HLA in healthy donors. Study summary: An early release of data contained tens of millions of unique TCRs, which came from HLA-typed donors. Study findings and constraints: A later analysis linked a missense DCLRE1C variant to TCR beta V- and J-gene trimming. Association of approximately 16,000 TCR beta sequences with HLA alleles was found at 0.05 false discovery rate in a later analysis.

A word on this clone: Its target is unknown.

Primers included in the PCR were 60 Vbeta and 13 Jbeta primers. The data were produced by immunoSEQ multiplex PCR, yet TCRdb's version contains in-frame clones alone and is incomplete. The data show about 150,000 clones, and the top ten clones hold roughly 2%. J was trimmed by 4 bases and V by 10 bases; bases with no gene match: 7. The CDR3 consists of 13 residues. CDR1 and CDR2 from the germline V gene are SNHLY and FYNNEI. Sequencing was done on a sample of PBMCs. This TCR was sampled from a man aged 25 to 40 in good health and CMV-seronegative. The V gene is TRBV2, the J gene TRBJ2-1; the match to TRBD2 covers 7 bases. DNA for the CDR3: TGTGCCATAAGGGAGGGCCCTTACAATGAGCAGTTCTTC. Protein: CAIREGPYNEQFF.